The sequence of this T cell receptor beta chain was determined in a study of T-cell memory formation after mild COVID-19. For the study at large: TCR clustering was largely donor specific. Overall study results and limits: The main location of contracting CD4+ clones was CM and EM, and that of contracting CD8+ clones was EMRA.

Amplification by 5'RACE using constant-segment primers produced TCR alpha and TCR beta cDNA libraries that carried sample barcodes and UMIs. TCRdb reprocessed the 5' RACE reads via MiXCR and lists one record per CDR3 protein. The repertoire includes around 45,000 distinct CDR3 sequences, about a tenth of them detected once, and approximately 10% sits in the top ten. This clonotype was detected a few times. Its antigen is still unknown. The CDR3 runs 15 residues. CDR1 is ENHRY and CDR2 is SYGVKD in the germline V gene. After removal of 6 bases from V and 4 bases from J, the junction contained 11 bases not matched to a gene.

The sequence came from an adult woman who had mild COVID-19 (a few samples of this study predate the infection). Cell type and time point are not known. Material for sequencing was PBMCs or a T cell subset sorted from them (not recorded which). V and J are TRBV10-3 and TRBJ2-7; TRBD2 matches 8 bases. CDR3 DNA: TGTGCCATCAGCGGGGGAAGCGGGAGCCAGTACGAGCAGTACTTC. It translates to CAISGGSGSQYEQYF.